What follows is one T cell receptor (beta chain) and its context. This entry is derived from a study of blood T cell repertoires in COVID-19. Study details: Samples taken during acute and convalescent COVID-19 were collected in the United States, Italy and Spain. Sample material is recorded as cDNA or gDNA derived from T cells, B-cell-depleted T cells, or PBMCs.

Seattle patients were enrolled while actively infected and followed longitudinally. Germline V CDR1 and CDR2: LGHDT, YNNKEL (reference sequence). V was pared by 2 bases and J by 2 bases, with 8 bases between. The CDR3 length is 14 residues. As originally analysed: Nucleated cell number was recorded as an estimate derived from reference gene primer amplification. Generated by immunoSEQ multiplex PCR, the TCRdb table keeps only in-frame clones and is missing some. The DNA was the basis for D and trimming; V, J and clone size are from that table. The table includes roughly 220,000 clones, around 87% detected once.

The origin of this receptor is a woman in her 50s with COVID-19, enrolled during active disease. The sample was peripheral blood. V gene TRBV3-1 (or the pseudogene TRBV3-2) combines with J gene TRBJ2-3; no definite D call. The CDR3 spells CASSQFTATDTQYF. Here the CDR3 DNA reads TGTGCCAGCAGCCAATTCACAGCCACAGATACGCAGTATTTT.